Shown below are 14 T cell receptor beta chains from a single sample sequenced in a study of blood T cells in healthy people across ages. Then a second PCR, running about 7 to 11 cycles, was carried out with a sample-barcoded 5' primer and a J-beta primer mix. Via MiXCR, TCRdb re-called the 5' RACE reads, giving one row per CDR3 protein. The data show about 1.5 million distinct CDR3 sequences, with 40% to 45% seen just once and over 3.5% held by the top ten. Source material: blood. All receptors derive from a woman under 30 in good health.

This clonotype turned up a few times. The CDR3 is CASREAGTSSPYGYTF. The CDR3 DNA follows: TGTGCCAGCAGAGAGGCCGGGACAAGTTCCCCCTATGGCTACACCTTC. J is TRBJ1-2 and V is TRBV6-1; maybe TRBD1 (6 bases). This CDR3 is 16 amino acids long. Trimming shortened V by 6 bases and J by 4 bases, and 21 bases separated the two germline ends. Germline V gene data show CDR1 as MNHNS and CDR2 as SASEGT.

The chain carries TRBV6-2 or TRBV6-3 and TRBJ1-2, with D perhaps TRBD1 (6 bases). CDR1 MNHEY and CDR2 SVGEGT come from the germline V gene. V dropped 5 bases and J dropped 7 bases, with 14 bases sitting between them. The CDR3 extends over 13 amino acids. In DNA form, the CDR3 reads TGTGCCAGCAGTAACAACAGGGAGGGTGGCTACACCTTC. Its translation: CASSNNREGGYTF.

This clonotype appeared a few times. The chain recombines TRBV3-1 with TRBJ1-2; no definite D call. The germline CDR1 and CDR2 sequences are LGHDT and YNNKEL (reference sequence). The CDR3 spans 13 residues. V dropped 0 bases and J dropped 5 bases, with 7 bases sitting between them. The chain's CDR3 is CASSQDGPYGYTF. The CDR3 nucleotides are TGTGCCAGCAGCCAAGATGGGCCTTATGGCTACACCTTC.

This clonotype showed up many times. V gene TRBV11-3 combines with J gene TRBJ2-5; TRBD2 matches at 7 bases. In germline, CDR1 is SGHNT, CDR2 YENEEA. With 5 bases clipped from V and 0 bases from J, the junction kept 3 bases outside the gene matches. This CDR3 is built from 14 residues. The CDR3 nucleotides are TGTGCCAGCAGCCACGGGACTAACCAAGAGACCCAGTACTTC. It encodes CASSHGTNQETQYF.

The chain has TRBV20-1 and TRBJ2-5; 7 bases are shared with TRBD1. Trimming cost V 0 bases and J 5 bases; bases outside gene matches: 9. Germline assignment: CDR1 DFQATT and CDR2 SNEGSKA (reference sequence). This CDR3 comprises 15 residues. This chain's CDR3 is CSARDLTGNPETQYF. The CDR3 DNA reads TGCAGTGCTAGAGATTTGACAGGGAATCCGGAGACCCAGTACTTC.

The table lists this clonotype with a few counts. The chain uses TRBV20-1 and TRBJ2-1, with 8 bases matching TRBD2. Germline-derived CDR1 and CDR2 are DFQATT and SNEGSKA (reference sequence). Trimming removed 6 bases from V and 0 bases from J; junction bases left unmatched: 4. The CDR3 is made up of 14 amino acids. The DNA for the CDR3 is TGCAGTGCACACACTAGCGGCTCCTACAATGAGCAGTTCTTC. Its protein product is CSAHTSGSYNEQFF.

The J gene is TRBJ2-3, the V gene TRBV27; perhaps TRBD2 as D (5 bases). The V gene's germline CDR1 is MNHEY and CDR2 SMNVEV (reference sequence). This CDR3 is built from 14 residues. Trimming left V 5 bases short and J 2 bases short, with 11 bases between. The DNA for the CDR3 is TGTGCCAGCAGTGTCGACTATGCCACAGATACGCAGTATTTT. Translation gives CASSVDYATDTQYF.

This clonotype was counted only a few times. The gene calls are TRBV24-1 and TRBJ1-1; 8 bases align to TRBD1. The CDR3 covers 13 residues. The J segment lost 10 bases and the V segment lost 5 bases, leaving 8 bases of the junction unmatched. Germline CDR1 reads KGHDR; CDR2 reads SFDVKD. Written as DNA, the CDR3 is TGTGCCACCAGTGCCAGGACAGGGATTGGAGCTTTCTTT. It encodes CATSARTGIGAFF.

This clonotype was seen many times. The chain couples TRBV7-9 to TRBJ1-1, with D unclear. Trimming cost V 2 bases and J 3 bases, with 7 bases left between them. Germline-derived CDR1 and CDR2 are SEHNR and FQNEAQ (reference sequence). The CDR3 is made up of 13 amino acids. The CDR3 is CASSLFGDTEAFF. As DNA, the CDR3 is TGTGCCAGCAGCTTATTCGGGGACACTGAAGCTTTCTTT.

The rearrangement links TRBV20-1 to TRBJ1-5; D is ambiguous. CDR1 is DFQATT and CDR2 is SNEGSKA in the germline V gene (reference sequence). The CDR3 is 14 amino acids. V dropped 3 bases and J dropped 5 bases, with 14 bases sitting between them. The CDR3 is CSASTATNHQPQHF. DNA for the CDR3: TGCAGTGCTAGTACGGCCACCAACCATCAGCCCCAGCATTTT.

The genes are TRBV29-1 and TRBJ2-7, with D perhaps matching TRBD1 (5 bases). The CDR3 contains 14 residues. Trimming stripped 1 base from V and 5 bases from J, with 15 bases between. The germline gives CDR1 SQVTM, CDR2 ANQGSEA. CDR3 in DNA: TGCAGCGTTGAAGGGGCAGGGCGCTCGGACGAGCAGTACTTC. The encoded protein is CSVEGAGRSDEQYF.

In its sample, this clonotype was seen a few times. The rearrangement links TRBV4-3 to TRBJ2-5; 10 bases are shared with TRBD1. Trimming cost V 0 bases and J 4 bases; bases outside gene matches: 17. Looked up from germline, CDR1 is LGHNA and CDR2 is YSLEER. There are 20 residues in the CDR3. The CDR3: CASSQEWGLSGTGELETQYF. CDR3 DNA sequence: TGCGCCAGCAGCCAAGAATGGGGTTTGTCCGGGACAGGGGAATTAGAGACCCAGTACTTC.

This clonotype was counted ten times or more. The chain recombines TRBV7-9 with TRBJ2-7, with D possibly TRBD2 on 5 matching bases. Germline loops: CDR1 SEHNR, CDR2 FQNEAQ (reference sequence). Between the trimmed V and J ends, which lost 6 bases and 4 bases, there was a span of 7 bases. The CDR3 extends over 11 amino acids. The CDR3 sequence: CASRREYEQYF. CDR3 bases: TGTGCCAGCAGGAGGGAATACGAGCAGTACTTC.

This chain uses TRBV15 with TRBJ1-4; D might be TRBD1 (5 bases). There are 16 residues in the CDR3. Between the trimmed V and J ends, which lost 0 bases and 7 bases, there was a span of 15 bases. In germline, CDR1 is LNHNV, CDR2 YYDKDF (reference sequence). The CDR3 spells CATSRDHRIGAEKLFF. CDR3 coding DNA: TGTGCCACCAGCAGAGATCATCGGATTGGGGCTGAAAAACTGTTTTTT.